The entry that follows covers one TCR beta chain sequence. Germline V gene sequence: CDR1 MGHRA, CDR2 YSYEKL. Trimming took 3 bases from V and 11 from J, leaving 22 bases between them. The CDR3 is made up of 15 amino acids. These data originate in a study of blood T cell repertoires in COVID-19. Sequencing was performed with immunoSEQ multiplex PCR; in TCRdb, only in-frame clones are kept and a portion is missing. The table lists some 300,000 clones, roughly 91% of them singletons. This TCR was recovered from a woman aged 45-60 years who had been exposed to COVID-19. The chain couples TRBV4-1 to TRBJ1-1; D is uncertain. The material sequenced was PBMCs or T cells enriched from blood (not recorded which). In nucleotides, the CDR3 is TGCGCCAGCAGCCACACGACGGGATCCCGATCTATGGCTTTCTTT. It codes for CASSHTTGSRSMAFF.